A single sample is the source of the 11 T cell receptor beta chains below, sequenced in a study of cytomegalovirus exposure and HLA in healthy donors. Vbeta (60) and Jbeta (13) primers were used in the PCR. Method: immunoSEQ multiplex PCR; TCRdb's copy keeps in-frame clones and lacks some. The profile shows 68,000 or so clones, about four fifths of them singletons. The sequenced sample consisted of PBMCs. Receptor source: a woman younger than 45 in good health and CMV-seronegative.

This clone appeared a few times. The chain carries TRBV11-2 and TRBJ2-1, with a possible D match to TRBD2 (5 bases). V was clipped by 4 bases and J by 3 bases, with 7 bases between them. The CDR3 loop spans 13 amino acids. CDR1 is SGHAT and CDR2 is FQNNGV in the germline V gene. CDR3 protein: CASSSRDYNEQFF. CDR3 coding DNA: TGTGCCAGCAGCTCCCGGGACTACAATGAGCAGTTCTTC.

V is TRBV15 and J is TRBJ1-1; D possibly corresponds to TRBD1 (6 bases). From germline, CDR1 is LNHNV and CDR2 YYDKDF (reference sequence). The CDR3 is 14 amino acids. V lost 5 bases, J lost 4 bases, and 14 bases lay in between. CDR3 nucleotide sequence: TGTGCCACCAGCCGGGGGGGCGCCAGCACTGAAGCTTTCTTT. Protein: CATSRGGASTEAFF.

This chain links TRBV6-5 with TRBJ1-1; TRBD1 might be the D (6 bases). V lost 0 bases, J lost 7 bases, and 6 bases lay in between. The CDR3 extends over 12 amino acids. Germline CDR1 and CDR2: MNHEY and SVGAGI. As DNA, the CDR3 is TGTGCCAGCAGTTACTCGACAGGTGAAGCTTTCTTT. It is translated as CASSYSTGEAFF.

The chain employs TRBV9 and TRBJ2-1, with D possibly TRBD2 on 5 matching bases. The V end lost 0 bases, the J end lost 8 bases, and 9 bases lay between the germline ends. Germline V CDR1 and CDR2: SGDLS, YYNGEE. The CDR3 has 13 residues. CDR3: CASSVGSAHEQFF. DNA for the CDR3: TGTGCCAGCAGCGTAGGTAGCGCCCATGAGCAGTTCTTC.

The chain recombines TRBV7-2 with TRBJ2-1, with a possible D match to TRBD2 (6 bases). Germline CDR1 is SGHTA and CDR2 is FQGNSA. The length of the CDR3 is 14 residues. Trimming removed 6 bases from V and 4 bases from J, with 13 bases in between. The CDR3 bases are TGTGCCAGCAGAGGGACTCCTACTTACAATGAGCAGTTCTTC. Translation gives CASRGTPTYNEQFF.

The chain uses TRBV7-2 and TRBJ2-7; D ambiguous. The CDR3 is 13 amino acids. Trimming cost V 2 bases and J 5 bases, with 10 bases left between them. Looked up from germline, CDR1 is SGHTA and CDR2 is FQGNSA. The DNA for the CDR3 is TGTGCCAGCAGCTTAACGGTCCGTAACGAGCAGTACTTC. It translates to CASSLTVRNEQYF.

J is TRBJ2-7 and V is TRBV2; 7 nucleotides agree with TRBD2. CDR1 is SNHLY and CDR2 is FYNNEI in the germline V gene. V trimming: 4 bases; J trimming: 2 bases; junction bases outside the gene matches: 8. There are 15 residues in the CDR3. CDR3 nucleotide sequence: TGTGCCAGCAGTGCGACGGGAGGCCGGCCCTACGAGCAGTACTTC. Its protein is CASSATGGRPYEQYF.

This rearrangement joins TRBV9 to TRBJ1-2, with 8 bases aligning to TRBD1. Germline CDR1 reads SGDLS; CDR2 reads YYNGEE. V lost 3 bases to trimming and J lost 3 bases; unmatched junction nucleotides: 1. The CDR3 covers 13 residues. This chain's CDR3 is CASSATGDYGYTF. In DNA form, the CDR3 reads TGTGCCAGCAGCGCGACAGGGGACTATGGCTACACCTTC.

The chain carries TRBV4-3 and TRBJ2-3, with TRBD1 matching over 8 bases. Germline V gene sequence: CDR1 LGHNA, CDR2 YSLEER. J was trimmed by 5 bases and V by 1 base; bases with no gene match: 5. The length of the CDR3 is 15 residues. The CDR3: CASSQATGEGDTQYF. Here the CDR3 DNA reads TGCGCCAGCAGCCAAGCGACAGGGGAAGGAGATACGCAGTATTTT.

CDR3 residues: CASSTGSGYTF. CDR3 coding DNA: TGTGCCAGCAGTACAGGGTCCGGCTACACCTTC. The V gene is TRBV28, the J gene TRBJ1-2; D might be TRBD1 (6 bases). V was clipped by 5 bases and J by 8 bases, with 9 bases between them. Germline-derived CDR1 and CDR2 are MDHEN and SYDVKM. CDR3 length: 11 residues.

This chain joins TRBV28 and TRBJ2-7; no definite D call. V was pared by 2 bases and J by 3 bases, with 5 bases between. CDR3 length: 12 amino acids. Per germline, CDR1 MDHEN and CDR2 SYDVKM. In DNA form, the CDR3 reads TGTGCCAGCAGTTTAGTCGGCTACGAGCAGTACTTC. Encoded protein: CASSLVGYEQYF.